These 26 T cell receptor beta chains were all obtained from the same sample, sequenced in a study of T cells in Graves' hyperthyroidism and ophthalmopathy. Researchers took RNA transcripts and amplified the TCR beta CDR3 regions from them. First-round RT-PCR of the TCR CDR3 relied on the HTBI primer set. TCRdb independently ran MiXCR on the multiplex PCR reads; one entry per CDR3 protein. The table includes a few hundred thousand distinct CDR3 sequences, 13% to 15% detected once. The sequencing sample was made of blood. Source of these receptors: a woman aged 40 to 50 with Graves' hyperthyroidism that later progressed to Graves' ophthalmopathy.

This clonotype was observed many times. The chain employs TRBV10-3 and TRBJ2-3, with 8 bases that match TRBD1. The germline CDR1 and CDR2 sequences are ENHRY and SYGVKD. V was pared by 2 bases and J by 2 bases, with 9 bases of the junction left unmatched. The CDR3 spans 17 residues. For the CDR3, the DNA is TGTGCCATCAGTGAGCCCCCGGACAGGGAGTACACAGATACGCAGTATTTT. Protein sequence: CAISEPPDREYTDTQYF.

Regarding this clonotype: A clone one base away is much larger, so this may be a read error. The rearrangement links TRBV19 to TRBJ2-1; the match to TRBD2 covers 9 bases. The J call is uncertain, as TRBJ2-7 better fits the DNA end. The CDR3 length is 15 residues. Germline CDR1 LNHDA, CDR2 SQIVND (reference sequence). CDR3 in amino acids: CASSISGSTYNEQYF. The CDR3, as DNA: TGTGCCAGTAGTATTAGCGGGAGCACCTACAATGAGCAGTACTTC.

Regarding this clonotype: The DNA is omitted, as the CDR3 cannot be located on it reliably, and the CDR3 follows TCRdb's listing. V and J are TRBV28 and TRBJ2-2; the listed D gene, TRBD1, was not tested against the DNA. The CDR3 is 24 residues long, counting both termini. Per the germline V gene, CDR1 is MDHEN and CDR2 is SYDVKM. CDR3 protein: CASSSSVGTGDEQYFGPGTGELFF.

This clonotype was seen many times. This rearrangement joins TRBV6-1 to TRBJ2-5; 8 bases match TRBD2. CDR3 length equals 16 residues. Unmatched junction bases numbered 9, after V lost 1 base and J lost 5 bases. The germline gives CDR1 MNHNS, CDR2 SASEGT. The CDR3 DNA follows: TGTGCCAGCAGTGAAGAAGGACTAGCTCGCGGGGAGACCCAGTACTTC. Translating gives CASSEEGLARGETQYF.

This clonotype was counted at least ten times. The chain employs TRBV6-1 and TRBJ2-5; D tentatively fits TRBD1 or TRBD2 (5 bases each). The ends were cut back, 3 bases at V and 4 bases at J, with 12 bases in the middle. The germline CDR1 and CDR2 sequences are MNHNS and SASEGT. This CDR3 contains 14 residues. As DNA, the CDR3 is TGTGCCAGCAGTGATCCAGGGAGAGGAGAGACCCAGTACTTC. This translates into CASSDPGRGETQYF.

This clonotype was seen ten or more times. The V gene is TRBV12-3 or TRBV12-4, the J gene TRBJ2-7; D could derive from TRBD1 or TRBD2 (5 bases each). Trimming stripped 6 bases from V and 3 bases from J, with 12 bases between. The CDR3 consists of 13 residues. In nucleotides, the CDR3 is TGTGCCAGCAGGCCGGGACCCTACTACGAGCAGTACTTC. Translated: CASRPGPYYEQYF.

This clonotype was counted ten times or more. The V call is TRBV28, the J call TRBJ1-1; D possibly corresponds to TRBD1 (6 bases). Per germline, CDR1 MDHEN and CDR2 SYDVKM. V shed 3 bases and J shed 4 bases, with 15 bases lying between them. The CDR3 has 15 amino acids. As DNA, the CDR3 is TGTGCCAGCAGTTTGCCCTCCAGGGGCGTCACTGAAGCTTTCTTT. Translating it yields CASSLPSRGVTEAFF. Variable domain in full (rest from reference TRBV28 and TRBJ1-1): DVKVTQSSRYLVKRTGEKVFLECVQDMDHENMFWYRQDPGLGLRLIYFSYDVKMKEKGDIPEGYSVSREKKERFSLILESASTNQTSMYLCASSLPSRGVTEAFFGQGTRLTVV.

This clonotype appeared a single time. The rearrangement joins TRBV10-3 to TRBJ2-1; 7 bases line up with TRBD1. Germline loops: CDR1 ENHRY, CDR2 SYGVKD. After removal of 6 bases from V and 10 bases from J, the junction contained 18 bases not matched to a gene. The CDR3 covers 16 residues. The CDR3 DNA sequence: TGTGCCATCAGAGACCCCCTGACAGGGCCCCAAGGGGAGCAGTTCTTC. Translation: CAIRDPLTGPQGEQFF.

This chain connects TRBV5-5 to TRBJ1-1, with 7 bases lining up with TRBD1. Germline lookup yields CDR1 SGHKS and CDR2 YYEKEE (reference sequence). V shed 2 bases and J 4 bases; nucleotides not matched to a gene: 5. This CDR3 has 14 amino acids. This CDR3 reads CASSFEGAGTEAFF. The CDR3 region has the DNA TGTGCCAGCAGCTTCGAGGGGGCCGGCACTGAAGCTTTCTTT.

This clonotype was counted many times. CDR3 region: CASSLRGFMNTEAFF. The CDR3, as DNA: TGTGCCAGCAGTTTAAGGGGGTTTATGAACACTGAAGCTTTCTTT. The genes are TRBV28 and TRBJ1-1, with D perhaps TRBD1 (6 bases). Germline values: CDR1 MDHEN, CDR2 SYDVKM. The CDR3 has 15 amino acids. The V and J ends lost 2 bases and 0 bases respectively, with 10 bases between them. Full variable domain (missing parts from reference TRBV28 and TRBJ1-1): DVKVTQSSRYLVKRTGEKVFLECVQDMDHENMFWYRQDPGLGLRLIYFSYDVKMKEKGDIPEGYSVSREKKERFSLILESASTNQTSMYLCASSLRGFMNTEAFFGQGTRLTVV.

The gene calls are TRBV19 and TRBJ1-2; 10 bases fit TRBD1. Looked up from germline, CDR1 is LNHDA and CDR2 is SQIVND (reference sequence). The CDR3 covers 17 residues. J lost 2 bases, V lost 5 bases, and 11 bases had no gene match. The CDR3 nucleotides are TGTGCCAGTAGTCACATGGGGACAGGGGAGCGGAACTATGGCTACACCTTC. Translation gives CASSHMGTGERNYGYTF.

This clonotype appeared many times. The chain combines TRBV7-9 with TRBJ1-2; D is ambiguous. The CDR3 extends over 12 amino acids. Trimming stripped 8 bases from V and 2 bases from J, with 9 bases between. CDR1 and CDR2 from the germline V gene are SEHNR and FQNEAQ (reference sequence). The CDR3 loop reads CASQATNYGYTF. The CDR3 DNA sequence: TGTGCCAGCCAAGCAACAAACTATGGCTACACCTTC.

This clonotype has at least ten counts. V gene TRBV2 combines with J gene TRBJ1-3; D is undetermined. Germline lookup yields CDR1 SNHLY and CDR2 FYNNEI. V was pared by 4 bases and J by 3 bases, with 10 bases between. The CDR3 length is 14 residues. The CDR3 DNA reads TGTGCCAGCAGTGTCGCCAGAGTTGGAAACACCATATATTTT. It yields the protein CASSVARVGNTIYF.

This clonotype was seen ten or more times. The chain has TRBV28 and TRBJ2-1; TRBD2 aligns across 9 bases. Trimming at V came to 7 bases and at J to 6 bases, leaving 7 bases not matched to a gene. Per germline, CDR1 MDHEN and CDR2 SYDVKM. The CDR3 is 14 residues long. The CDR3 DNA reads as TGTGCCAGCAACCTAGCGGGATGGATCAATGAGCAGTTCTTC. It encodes CASNLAGWINEQFF.

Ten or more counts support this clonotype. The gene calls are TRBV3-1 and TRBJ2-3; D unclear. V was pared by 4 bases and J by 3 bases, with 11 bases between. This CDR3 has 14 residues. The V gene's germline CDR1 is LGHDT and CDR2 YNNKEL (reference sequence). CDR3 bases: TGTGCCAGCAGCCTCACCCACGGAACAGATACGCAGTATTTT. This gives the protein CASSLTHGTDTQYF.

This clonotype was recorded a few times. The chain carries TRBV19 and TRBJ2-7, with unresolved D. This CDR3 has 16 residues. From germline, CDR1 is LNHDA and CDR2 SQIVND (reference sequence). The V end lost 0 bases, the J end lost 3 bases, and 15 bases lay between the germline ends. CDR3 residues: CASSIDRRAAYYEQYF. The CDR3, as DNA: TGTGCCAGTAGTATAGATCGCCGGGCAGCCTACTACGAGCAGTACTTC.

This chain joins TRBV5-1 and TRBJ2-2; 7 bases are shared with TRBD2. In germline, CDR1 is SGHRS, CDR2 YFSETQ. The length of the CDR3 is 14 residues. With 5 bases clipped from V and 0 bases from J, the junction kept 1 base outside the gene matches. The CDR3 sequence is CASRLATNTGELFF. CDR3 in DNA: TGCGCCAGCAGACTAGCGACGAACACCGGGGAGCTGTTTTTT.

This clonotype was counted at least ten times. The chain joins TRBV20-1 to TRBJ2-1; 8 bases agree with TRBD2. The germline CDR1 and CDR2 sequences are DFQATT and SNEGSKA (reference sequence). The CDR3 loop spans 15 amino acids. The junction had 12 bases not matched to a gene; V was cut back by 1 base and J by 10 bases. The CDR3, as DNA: TGCAGTGCTAGAGCCGGACTAGCCCTTGGGGTGGAGCAGTTCTTC. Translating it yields CSARAGLALGVEQFF.

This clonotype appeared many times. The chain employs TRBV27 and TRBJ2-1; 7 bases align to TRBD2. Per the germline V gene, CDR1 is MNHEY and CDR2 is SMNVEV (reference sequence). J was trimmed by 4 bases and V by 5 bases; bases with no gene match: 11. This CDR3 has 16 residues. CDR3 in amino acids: CASSGTSAGRYNEQFF. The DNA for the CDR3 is TGTGCCAGCAGTGGTACTAGCGCGGGTCGGTACAATGAGCAGTTCTTC.

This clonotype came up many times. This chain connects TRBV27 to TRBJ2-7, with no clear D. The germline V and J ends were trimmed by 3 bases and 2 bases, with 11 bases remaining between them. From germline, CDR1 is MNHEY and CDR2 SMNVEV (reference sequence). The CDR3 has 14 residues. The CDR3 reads CASSFQDGTYEQYF. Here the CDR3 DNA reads TGTGCCAGCAGTTTTCAGGACGGAACCTACGAGCAGTACTTC.

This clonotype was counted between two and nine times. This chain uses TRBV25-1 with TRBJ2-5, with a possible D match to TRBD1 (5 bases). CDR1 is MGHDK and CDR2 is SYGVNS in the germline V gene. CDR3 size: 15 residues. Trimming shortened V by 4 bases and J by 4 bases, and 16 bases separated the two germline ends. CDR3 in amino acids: CASSGADRQIETQYF. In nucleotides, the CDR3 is TGTGCCAGCAGTGGGGCGGACCGACAGATAGAGACCCAGTACTTC.

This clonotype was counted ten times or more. CDR3 coding DNA: TGTGCCAGCAGCTTAGTCCCGGGGGTTGGAGAAAAACTGTTTTTT. Amino acids: CASSLVPGVGEKLFF. The V and J genes are TRBV7-9 and TRBJ1-4; possibly TRBD1 for D (5 bases). Deletions cut 1 base from V and 8 bases from J, with 14 bases between. The CDR3 consists of 15 residues. CDR1 and CDR2 from the germline V gene are SEHNR and FQNEAQ (reference sequence).

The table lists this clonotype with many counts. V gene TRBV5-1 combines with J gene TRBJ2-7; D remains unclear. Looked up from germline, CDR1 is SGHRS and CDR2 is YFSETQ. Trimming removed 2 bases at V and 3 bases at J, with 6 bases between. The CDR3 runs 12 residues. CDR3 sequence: CASSFGSYEQYF. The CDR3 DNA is TGCGCCAGCAGCTTCGGAAGCTACGAGCAGTACTTC. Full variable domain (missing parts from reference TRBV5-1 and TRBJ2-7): KAGVTQTPRYLIKTRGQQVTLSCSPISGHRSVSWYQQTPGQGLQFLFEYFSETQRNKGNFPGRFSGRQFSNSRSEMNVSTLELGDSALYLCASSFGSYEQYFGPGTRLTVT.

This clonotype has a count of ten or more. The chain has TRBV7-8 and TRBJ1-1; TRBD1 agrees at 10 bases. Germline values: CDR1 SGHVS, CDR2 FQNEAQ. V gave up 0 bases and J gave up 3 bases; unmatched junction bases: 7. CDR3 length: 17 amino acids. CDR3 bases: TGTGCCAGCAGCTTAGCATTTGGACAGGGGGATGACACTGAAGCTTTCTTT. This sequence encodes CASSLAFGQGDDTEAFF.

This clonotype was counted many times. DNA of the CDR3: TGTGCCAGCAGTTCCCAGACAGGGCTGAACACTGAAGCTTTCTTT. As protein: CASSSQTGLNTEAFF. J is TRBJ1-1 and V is TRBV12-3 or TRBV12-4, with TRBD1 matching 7 bases. Unmatched junction bases numbered 5, after V lost 4 bases and J lost 0 bases. The CDR3 consists of 15 residues.

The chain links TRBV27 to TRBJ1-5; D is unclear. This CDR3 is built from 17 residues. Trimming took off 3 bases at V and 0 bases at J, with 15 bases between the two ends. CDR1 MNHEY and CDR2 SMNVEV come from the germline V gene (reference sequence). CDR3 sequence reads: CASSFADDSFSNQPQHF. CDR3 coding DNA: TGTGCCAGCAGTTTCGCCGACGACTCGTTTAGCAATCAGCCCCAGCATTTT.